This T cell receptor (beta chain) came from a study of T cell repertoires in aging, cancer and after chemotherapy. Study context: Clear clonal overlap appeared across healthy donor samples taken over several months to years.

On this clonotype: Its antigen is undetermined. This clone may be a read error of a much larger clone one base away.

Rearranged V-D-J TRB sequences were amplified with a mixed TRB-A/B primer pool. MiXCR, applied by TCRdb to the multiplex PCR reads, yields one record per CDR3 protein. The sample yields about 11,000 distinct CDR3 sequences, roughly 25% seen once. This CDR3 is 15 amino acids long. V was cut by 5 bases and J by 0 bases, with 13 bases left in between. Per the germline V gene, CDR1 is LNHDA and CDR2 is SQIVND (reference sequence). Peripheral blood genomic DNA, not sorted cells or RNA, was the template. Findings and limits, study-wide: Age-matched healthy donors had significantly more diverse, less clonal blood TCR repertoires than untreated cancer patients. Immunological memory after chemotherapy cannot be judged from the repertoire data. In healthy donors, age-related TCR diversity loss mainly reflected lost richness.

The V and J genes are TRBV19 and TRBJ1-1; TRBD1 might be the D (6 bases). The TCR comes from a human donor in good health. Sequences were obtained from blood. The CDR3 reads CASSGRGMLNTEAFF. In DNA form, the CDR3 reads TGTGCCAGTAGTGGAAGGGGGATGTTGAACACTGAAGCTTTCTTT.